This T cell receptor (beta chain) was retrieved from a study of breast tumors, draining lymph nodes, adjacent tissues. V gave up 3 bases and J gave up 6 bases, with 7 bases separating them. The germline CDR1 and CDR2 sequences are SGHAT and FQDESV (reference sequence). CDR3 length equals 12 residues. General study findings and limits: Compared with lymph nodes, tumors were less diverse; compared with nontumor tissue, more. Luminal-like breast cancer showed significantly greater tumor-nontumor repertoire similarity than basal-like breast cancer did. Findings are consistent with lymph node origin and intratumoral expansion of most tumor T cells.

For this clonotype: Its matching antigen is unknown.

MiXCR, applied by TCRdb to the multiplex PCR reads, yields one record per CDR3 protein. The repertoire has roughly 70,000 distinct CDR3 sequences, around 43% of them found once; the top ten carry about 8.4%. This receptor was identified in a female donor with breast cancer. Some clones in this sample may be carry-over from other donors' samples. This chain uses TRBV11-1 with TRBJ2-3, with no clear D. The sample comprised breast tumor tissue. In DNA form, the CDR3 reads TGTGCCAGCAGCTTTATTACCGATACGCAGTATTTT. It encodes CASSFITDTQYF.